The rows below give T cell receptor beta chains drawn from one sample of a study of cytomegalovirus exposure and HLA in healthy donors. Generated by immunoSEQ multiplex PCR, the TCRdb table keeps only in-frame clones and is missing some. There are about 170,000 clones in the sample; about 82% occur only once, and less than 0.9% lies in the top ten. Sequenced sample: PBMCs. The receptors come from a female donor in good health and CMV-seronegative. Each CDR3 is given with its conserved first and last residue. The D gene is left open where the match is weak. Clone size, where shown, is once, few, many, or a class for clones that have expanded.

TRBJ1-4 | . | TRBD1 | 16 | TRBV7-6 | CASSPSENRGGGKLFF | TGTGCCAGCAGCCCAAGCGAAAACAGGGGGGGCGGAAAACTGTTTTTT
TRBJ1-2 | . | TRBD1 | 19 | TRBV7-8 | CASSRSAKPIPGQGFGYTF | TGTGCCAGCAGCCGAAGCGCGAAGCCCATACCGGGACAGGGGTTTGGCTACACCTTC
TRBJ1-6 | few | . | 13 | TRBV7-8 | CASSGPGDSPLHF | TGTGCCAGCAGCGGACCCGGGGATTCACCCCTCCACTTT
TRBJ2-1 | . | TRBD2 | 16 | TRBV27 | CASSLYLLAGEVEQFF | TGTGCCAGCAGTTTATATCTACTAGCGGGAGAGGTTGAGCAGTTCTTC
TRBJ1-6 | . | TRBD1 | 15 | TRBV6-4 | CASSRLGQGGSPLHF | TGTGCCAGCAGCCGCTTGGGACAGGGGGGTTCACCCCTCCACTTT
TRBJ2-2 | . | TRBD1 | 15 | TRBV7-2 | CASSPGTGNTGELFF | TGTGCCAGCAGCCCCGGGACAGGGAACACCGGGGAGCTGTTTTTT
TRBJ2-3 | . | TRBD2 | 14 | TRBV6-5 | CASSFSGGRDTQYF | TGTGCCAGCAGTTTCAGCGGGGGACGGGATACGCAGTATTTT
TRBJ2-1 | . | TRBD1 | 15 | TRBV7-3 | CASSLGQGTFNEQFF | TGTGCCAGCAGCTTAGGACAGGGGACTTTTAATGAGCAGTTCTTC
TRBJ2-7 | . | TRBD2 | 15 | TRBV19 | CASSLTSASSYEQYF | TGTGCCAGTAGTCTAACTAGCGCCAGCTCCTACGAGCAGTACTTC
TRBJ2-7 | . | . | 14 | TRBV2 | CASSEGQISYEQYF | TGTGCCAGCAGTGAAGGTCAGATTTCCTACGAGCAGTACTTC
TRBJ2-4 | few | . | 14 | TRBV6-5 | CASSYSMGHVIQYF | TGTGCCAGCAGTTACTCGATGGGACACGTCATTCAGTACTTC
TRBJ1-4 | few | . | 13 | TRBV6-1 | CASSGRGGEKLFF | TGTGCCAGCAGTGGCCGGGGAGGCGAAAAACTGTTTTTT
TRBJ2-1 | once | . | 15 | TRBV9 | CASSVDGTFYNEQFF | TGTGCCAGCAGCGTAGACGGGACTTTTTACAATGAGCAGTTCTTC
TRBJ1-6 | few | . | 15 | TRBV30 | CAWSGIIQGNSPLHF | TGTGCCTGGAGCGGGATAATCCAGGGGAATTCACCCCTCCACTTT
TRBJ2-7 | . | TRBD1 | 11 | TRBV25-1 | CASSRDREQYF | TGTGCCAGCAGCCGGGACAGAGAGCAGTACTTC
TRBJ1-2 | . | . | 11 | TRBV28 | CASSLRGGYTF | TGTGCCAGCAGTTTACGGGGAGGCTACACCTTC
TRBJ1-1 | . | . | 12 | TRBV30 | CAYLTDYTEAFF | TGTGCCTACCTGACAGATTACACTGAAGCTTTCTTT
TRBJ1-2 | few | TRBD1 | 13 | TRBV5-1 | CASSATGDYGYTF | TGCGCCAGCAGCGCAACAGGGGACTATGGCTACACCTTC
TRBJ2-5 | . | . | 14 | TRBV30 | CAWSEDSLQETQYF | TGTGCCTGGAGTGAGGACAGTCTCCAAGAGACCCAGTACTTC
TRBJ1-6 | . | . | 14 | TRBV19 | CASSPDSDNSPLHF | TGTGCCAGTAGCCCGGACAGCGATAATTCACCCCTCCACTTT
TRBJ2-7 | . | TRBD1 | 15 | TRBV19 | CASSHTGTGGYEQYF | TGTGCCAGTAGCCATACCGGGACAGGGGGGTACGAGCAGTACTTC
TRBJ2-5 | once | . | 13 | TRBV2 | CASSPLLLGIQYF | TGTGCCAGCAGCCCCCTCCTCCTCGGGATCCAGTACTTC
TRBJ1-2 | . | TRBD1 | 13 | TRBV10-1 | CASPRDRGNGYTF | TGCGCCAGCCCCCGGGACAGGGGTAATGGCTACACCTTC